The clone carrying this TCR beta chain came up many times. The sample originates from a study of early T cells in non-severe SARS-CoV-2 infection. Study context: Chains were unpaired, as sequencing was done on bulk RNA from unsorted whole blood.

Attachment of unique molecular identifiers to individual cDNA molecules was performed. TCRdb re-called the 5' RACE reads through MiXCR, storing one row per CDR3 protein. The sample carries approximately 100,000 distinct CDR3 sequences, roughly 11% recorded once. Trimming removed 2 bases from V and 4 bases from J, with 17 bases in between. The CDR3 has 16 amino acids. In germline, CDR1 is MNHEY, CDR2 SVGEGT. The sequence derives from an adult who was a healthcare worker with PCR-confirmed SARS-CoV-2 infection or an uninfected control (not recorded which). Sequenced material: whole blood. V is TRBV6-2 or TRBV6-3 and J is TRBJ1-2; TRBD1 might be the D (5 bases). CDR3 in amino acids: CASSYKETAAIYGYTF. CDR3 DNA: TGTGCCAGCAGTTACAAGGAGACAGCCGCCATCTATGGCTACACCTTC.